Presented here are 15 T cell receptor beta chains from one specimen sequenced in a study of blood T cells in healthy people across ages. The authors ran a second PCR of roughly 7 to 11 cycles using a sample-barcoded 5' primer and a J-beta primer mix. Each CDR3 protein is one row after TCRdb ran MiXCR on the 5' RACE reads. The sample records approximately 490,000 distinct CDR3 sequences, around 24% being singletons. The same sample was also studied in work on T cells of mothers and their children.

The sequenced sample consisted of blood. These receptors all stem from a boy between 5 and 17 years old in good health.

Points on this clonotype: Sequence at one end of the junction differs from germline and may be a read error. V usage is TRBV25-1 and J usage is TRBJ1-1, with unresolved D. Per the germline V gene, CDR1 is MGHDK and CDR2 is SYGVNS. This CDR3 has 15 residues. CDR3 sequence: CASSDLGRKNTEAFF. CDR3 bases: TGTGCCAGCAGTGACCTAGGACGGAAAAACACCGAAGCTTTCTTT.

The chain employs TRBV6-5 and TRBJ2-7, with D perhaps matching TRBD1 (6 bases). Between the trimmed V and J ends, which lost 3 bases and 1 base, there was a span of 10 bases. CDR1 and CDR2 (germline): MNHEY, SVGAGI. The CDR3 runs 14 residues. In DNA form, the CDR3 reads TGTGCCAGCAGTTATGGAAGGGGGTCCTACGAGCAGTACTTC. Protein sequence: CASSYGRGSYEQYF.

V usage is TRBV5-1 and J usage is TRBJ2-3; D is ambiguous. Germline CDR1 reads SGHRS; CDR2 reads YFSETQ. Trimming shortened V by 0 bases and J by 0 bases, and 5 bases separated the two germline ends. The CDR3 runs to 14 residues. The CDR3, as DNA: TGCGCCAGCAGCTTGGAACGGAGCACAGATACGCAGTATTTT. Translating gives CASSLERSTDTQYF. Full variable domain (remainder filled in from reference TRBV5-1 and TRBJ2-3): KAGVTQTPRYLIKTRGQQVTLSCSPISGHRSVSWYQQTPGQGLQFLFEYFSETQRNKGNFPGRFSGRQFSNSRSEMNVSTLELGDSALYLCASSLERSTDTQYFGPGTRLTVL.

This clonotype was seen only a few times. V gene TRBV20-1 combines with J gene TRBJ2-7, with 8 bases lining up with TRBD2. The length of the CDR3 is 15 residues. CDR1 is DFQATT and CDR2 is SNEGSKA in the germline V gene (reference sequence). V lost 6 bases to trimming and J lost 4 bases; unmatched junction nucleotides: 14. In DNA, the CDR3 is TGCAGTGCCCCGCGGGGACTAGTTCGGGCATACGAGCAGTACTTC. It is translated as CSAPRGLVRAYEQYF.

This clonotype was found a few times. This sequence joins TRBV15 and TRBJ1-3; a weak D match, TRBD1 (5 bases). Between the trimmed V and J ends, which lost 3 bases and 3 bases, there was a span of 15 bases. CDR1 is LNHNV and CDR2 is YYDKDF in the germline V gene (reference sequence). The CDR3 contains 16 residues. The DNA of the CDR3 is TGTGCCACCAGCAGGGGCTTGGCGGGGGATGGAAACACCATATATTTT. It yields the protein CATSRGLAGDGNTIYF.

This clonotype was detected only a few times. The V call is TRBV7-2, the J call TRBJ2-1; possibly TRBD1 for D (6 bases). CDR1 is SGHTA and CDR2 is FQGNSA in the germline V gene. This CDR3 contains 14 residues. V lost 6 bases, J lost 3 bases, and 12 bases lay in between. CDR3 sequence: CASRTRTDYNEQFF. Written as DNA, the CDR3 is TGTGCCAGCAGGACCCGGACAGACTACAATGAGCAGTTCTTC.

This clonotype has more than one count but fewer than ten. The chain recombines TRBV29-1 with TRBJ1-1; D is undetermined. Germline V gene data show CDR1 as SQVTM and CDR2 as ANQGSEA. Trimming cost V 0 bases and J 0 bases, with 11 bases left between them. The CDR3 has 15 residues. The CDR3 reads CSVEDPAGVNTEAFF. CDR3 sequence (DNA): TGCAGCGTTGAAGATCCGGCCGGGGTGAACACTGAAGCTTTCTTT.

The sample holds a few counts of this clonotype. The rearrangement links TRBV5-1 to TRBJ2-1, with a weak D call TRBD2 (6 bases). The length of the CDR3 is 16 residues. Germline values: CDR1 SGHRS, CDR2 YFSETQ. Trimming pared 4 bases from V and 7 bases from J, leaving 21 bases between. The chain's CDR3 is CASSARGAEGKNEQFF. CDR3 DNA: TGCGCCAGCAGCGCCCGTGGAGCGGAGGGGAAGAATGAGCAGTTCTTC.

V usage is TRBV20-1 and J usage is TRBJ2-2, with TRBD2 matching 8 bases. The germline V gene has CDR1 DFQATT and CDR2 SNEGSKA (reference sequence). J lost 4 bases, V lost 1 base, and 5 bases had no gene match. This CDR3 is 15 amino acids long. The CDR3 DNA sequence: TGCAGTGCTAGAGTCGGGGGGGAATCCACCGGGGAGCTGTTTTTT. Its protein is CSARVGGESTGELFF.

This chain joins TRBV7-8 and TRBJ2-2, with D uncertain. Per germline, CDR1 SGHVS and CDR2 FQNEAQ. The V end lost 2 bases, the J end lost 7 bases, and 8 bases lay between the germline ends. CDR3 length equals 13 residues. The CDR3, as DNA: TGTGCCAGCAGCTTACAGGAAGGCGGGGAGCTGTTTTTT. Translated: CASSLQEGGELFF.

The chain couples TRBV9 to TRBJ2-7; 13 nucleotides match TRBD2. Germline lookup yields CDR1 SGDLS and CDR2 YYNGEE. The ends lost 4 bases at V and 5 bases at J; junction bases unmatched: 9. The CDR3 totals 16 residues. CDR3 residues: CASSPGLAGRAHEQYF. The CDR3 coding sequence is TGTGCCAGCAGCCCGGGACTAGCGGGAAGGGCCCACGAGCAGTACTTC.

The chain links TRBV13 to TRBJ2-7; TRBD1 agrees at 7 bases. Losses at the gene ends were 8 bases for V and 6 bases for J; bases not matched to a gene: 10. CDR3 length equals 13 residues. Germline CDR1 is PRHDT and CDR2 is FYEKMQ (reference sequence). CDR3 in DNA: TGTGCCAGCGGGTGGACAGGCGAGCGCGAGCAGTACTTC. It yields the protein CASGWTGEREQYF.

The V call is TRBV7-9, the J call TRBJ2-4; D not resolved. Germline values: CDR1 SEHNR, CDR2 FQNEAQ (reference sequence). This CDR3 region has 15 residues. The germline V and J ends were trimmed by 1 base and 1 base, with 8 bases remaining between them. As DNA, the CDR3 is TGTGCCAGCAGCTTAGTATCGATGGCCAAAAACATTCAGTACTTC. Amino acid sequence: CASSLVSMAKNIQYF.

The V and J genes are TRBV12-3 or TRBV12-4 and TRBJ2-7, with 8 bases identical to TRBD2. The CDR3 consists of 15 residues. J gave up 5 bases and V 4 bases, and 10 bases lay outside the gene matches. CDR3 nucleotide sequence: TGTGCCAGCAGTTCTGGAGAAAGCGGGAGCAACGAGCAGTACTTC. Its protein is CASSSGESGSNEQYF.

This chain links TRBV25-1 with TRBJ1-6; no reliable D call. Per the germline V gene, CDR1 is MGHDK and CDR2 is SYGVNS. The CDR3 has 13 amino acids. The ends were cut back, 2 bases at V and 7 bases at J, with 6 bases in the middle. CDR3 coding DNA: TGTGCCAGCAGTGAAGGGAACAATTCACCCCTCCACTTT. Its protein is CASSEGNNSPLHF.